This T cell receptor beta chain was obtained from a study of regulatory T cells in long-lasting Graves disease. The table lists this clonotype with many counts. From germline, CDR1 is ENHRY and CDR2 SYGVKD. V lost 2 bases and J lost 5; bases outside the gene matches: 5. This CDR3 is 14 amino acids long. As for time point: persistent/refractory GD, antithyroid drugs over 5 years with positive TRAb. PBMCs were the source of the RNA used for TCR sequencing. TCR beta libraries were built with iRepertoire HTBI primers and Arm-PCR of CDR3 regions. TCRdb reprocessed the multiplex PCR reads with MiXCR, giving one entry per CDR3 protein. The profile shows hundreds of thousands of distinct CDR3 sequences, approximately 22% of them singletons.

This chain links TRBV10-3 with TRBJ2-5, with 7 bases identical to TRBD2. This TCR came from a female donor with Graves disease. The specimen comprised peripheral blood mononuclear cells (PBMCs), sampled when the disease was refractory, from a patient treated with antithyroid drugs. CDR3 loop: CAISEGASGETQYF. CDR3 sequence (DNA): TGTGCCATCAGTGAGGGGGCTAGCGGTGAGACCCAGTACTTC.